This T cell receptor (beta chain) was observed in a study of T-cell memory formation after mild COVID-19. After removal of 1 base from V and 2 bases from J, the junction contained 2 bases not matched to a gene. The CDR3 is 16 residues long. Germline loops: CDR1 LGHNA, CDR2 YNFKEQ. In TCRdb, the 5' RACE reads were re-called with MiXCR into one record per CDR3 protein. Among 200,000 to 250,000 distinct CDR3 sequences listed, 8% to 10% were seen once. The sequence was collected from a man younger than 35 who had mild COVID-19 (a few samples of this study predate the infection). Cell type and time point are not known. The specimen sequenced was PBMCs or a T cell subset sorted from them (not recorded which). The chain employs TRBV4-2 and TRBJ2-3, with TRBD2 identical over 11 bases. Here the CDR3 reads CASSQVSGGVTDTQYF. Written as DNA, the CDR3 is TGTGCCAGCAGCCAAGTTAGCGGGGGGGTCACAGATACGCAGTATTTT.